These 20 T cell receptor beta chains were sequenced from one sample in a study of T cell responses to AZD1222 COVID-19 vaccine. The repertoire was sequenced with immunoSEQ multiplex PCR; TCRdb's copy has only in-frame clones and lacks some. The table includes some 150,000 clones, over 75% detected once. This material consisted of peripheral blood, taken on day 0 of AZD1222 vaccination. These receptors all stem from an adult in good health.

This chain joins TRBV7-9 and TRBJ2-1; D is possibly TRBD1 (6 bases). This CDR3 contains 16 residues. CDR1 is SEHNR, CDR2 FQNEAQ, per germline (reference sequence). V was clipped by 4 bases and J by 4 bases, with 17 bases between them. CDR3 nucleotide sequence: TGTGCCAGCAGCTACACACAGGGTAGGGCGTACAATGAGCAGTTCTTC. Its protein is CASSYTQGRAYNEQFF.

The chain recombines TRBV11-2 with TRBJ2-5, with unresolved D. Trimming cost V 2 bases and J 2 bases, with 6 bases left between them. The CDR3 length is 13 residues. Looked up from germline, CDR1 is SGHAT and CDR2 is FQNNGV. The CDR3 DNA is TGTGCCAGCAGCTTAAGAGAACAAGAGACCCAGTACTTC. Translation: CASSLREQETQYF.

The CDR3 nucleotides read TGTGCCAGCAGTTTAGGGGTATTCCGCTATAATCAGCCCCAGCATTTT. The encoded protein is CASSLGVFRYNQPQHF. V usage is TRBV28 and J usage is TRBJ1-5; unclear D gene. Germline CDR1 MDHEN, CDR2 SYDVKM. The CDR3 totals 16 residues. Trimming pared 2 bases from V and 4 bases from J, leaving 15 bases between.

The V and J genes are TRBV5-4 and TRBJ2-7; D is possibly TRBD2 (6 bases). Trimming left V 4 bases short and J 6 bases short, with 32 bases between. From germline, CDR1 is SGHNT and CDR2 YYREEE (reference sequence). CDR3 length equals 19 residues. CDR3 residues: CASSPGLAADAPPSLEQYF. As DNA, the CDR3 is TGTGCCAGCAGCCCTGGTTTAGCGGCTGATGCTCCCCCCTCCCTCGAGCAGTACTTC.

This clone was observed a single time. The chain links TRBV4-1 to TRBJ2-7, with D perhaps TRBD2 (7 bases). V was cut by 1 base and J by 5 bases, with 15 bases left in between. This CDR3 contains 15 residues. The germline V gene encodes CDR1 MGHRA and CDR2 YSYEKL. The CDR3 DNA sequence: TGCGCCAGCAGCCAAGTGGGGGCGGGAGCGGACGAGCAGTACTTC. Translated: CASSQVGAGADEQYF.

V and J are TRBV6-4 and TRBJ1-5; 9 bases line up with TRBD1. V dropped 4 bases and J dropped 7; count of bases not matched to a gene: 8. This CDR3 is built from 15 residues. The V gene's germline CDR1 is MRHNA and CDR2 SNTAGT. CDR3 protein: CASSVGQGRRQPQHF. The DNA for the CDR3 is TGTGCCAGCAGTGTGGGACAGGGTCGGAGACAGCCCCAGCATTTT.

In the case of this clone: This specimen includes other DNA sequences encoding the same CDR3. The chain combines TRBV12-3 or TRBV12-4 with TRBJ2-7; possible D gene TRBD2, 5 bases. The V end lost 2 bases, the J end lost 3 bases, and 5 bases lay between the germline ends. The CDR3 covers 12 residues. The CDR3: CASSLRGYEQYF. The CDR3 DNA follows: TGTGCCAGCAGTTTACGGGGCTACGAGCAGTACTTC.

The V and J genes are TRBV5-6 and TRBJ2-7; weak D call: TRBD1 (5 bases). CDR3 length: 13 amino acids. CDR1 is SGHDT and CDR2 is YYEEEE in the germline V gene. V lost 1 base and J lost 3, with 8 bases in between. The CDR3: CASSLQGYYEQYF. CDR3 DNA sequence: TGTGCCAGCAGCTTGCAGGGATACTACGAGCAGTACTTC.

The CDR3 coding sequence is TGTGCCAGCAGTTACCACGTGACGAGGGGGACTGAAGCTTTCTTT. Its translation: CASSYHVTRGTEAFF. The chain uses TRBV6-5 and TRBJ1-1, with D tentatively TRBD1 (6 bases). V was shortened by 2 bases and J by 5 bases, with 15 bases between the two germline ends. This CDR3 comprises 15 residues. The germline CDR1 and CDR2 sequences are MNHEY and SVGAGI.

The count of this clone is one. The chain joins TRBV20-1 to TRBJ1-4; no clear D. The CDR3 totals 13 residues. Trimming stripped 3 bases from V and 2 bases from J, with 7 bases between. CDR1 is DFQATT and CDR2 is SNEGSKA in the germline V gene (reference sequence). The CDR3 is CSASIQTNEKLFF. The CDR3 nucleotides read TGCAGTGCTAGTATACAGACTAATGAAAAACTGTTTTTT.

This chain uses TRBV5-1 with TRBJ1-1; D gene ambiguous. The CDR3 covers 13 residues. The V gene's germline CDR1 is SGHRS and CDR2 YFSETQ. The germline V and J ends were trimmed by 0 bases and 5 bases, with 8 bases remaining between them. The CDR3 DNA sequence: TGCGCCAGCAGCTTGGCCACTGGGACTGAAGCTTTCTTT. As protein: CASSLATGTEAFF.

V and J are TRBV5-1 and TRBJ1-6; D is possibly TRBD1 (5 bases). This CDR3 is built from 13 residues. Between the trimmed V and J ends, which lost 0 bases and 15 bases, there was a span of 13 bases. Germline CDR1 SGHRS, CDR2 YFSETQ. The CDR3, as DNA: TGCGCCAGCAGCTTGGAGAGTTCGACAGACCTCCACTTT. Translating gives CASSLESSTDLHF.

The chain joins TRBV29-1 to TRBJ1-1; TRBD1 matches at 10 bases. CDR1 is SQVTM, CDR2 ANQGSEA, per germline. The ends lost 5 bases at V and 3 bases at J; junction bases unmatched: 3. The CDR3 consists of 13 residues. The CDR3, as DNA: TGCAGCGTTCAGGGACAGGGGTACACTGAAGCTTTCTTT. This translates into CSVQGQGYTEAFF.

The chain employs TRBV9 and TRBJ2-3; 7 nucleotides agree with TRBD2. The CDR3 contains 14 residues. Germline CDR1 SGDLS, CDR2 YYNGEE. Trimming took 4 bases from V and 2 from J; bases not matched to a gene: 4. Written as DNA, the CDR3 is TGTGCCAGCAGCTGGAGCGGGACCACAGATACGCAGTATTTT. Encoded protein: CASSWSGTTDTQYF.

The chain uses TRBV3-1 (or the pseudogene TRBV3-2) and TRBJ1-1; D perhaps matches TRBD1 (5 bases). The CDR3 totals 15 residues. V was clipped by 0 bases and J by 6 bases, with 14 bases between them. The germline V gene has CDR1 LGHDT and CDR2 YNNKEL (reference sequence). CDR3 DNA sequence: TGTGCCAGCAGCCAAGAATTGGTAGGGGTGGCTGAAGCTTTCTTT. Encoded protein: CASSQELVGVAEAFF.

As regards this clone: At one boundary the junction diverges from the germline segment, which might be a read error. Different DNA sequences within this sample yield the same CDR3. V gene TRBV2 combines with J gene TRBJ2-3; 8 bases are shared with TRBD2. CDR3 length: 16 residues. From germline, CDR1 is SNHLY and CDR2 FYNNEI. In nucleotides, the CDR3 is TGTGCCAGCAGTCCATCAGCTAGCGGGTCTACAGATACACAGTATTTT. Translated: CASSPSASGSTDTQYF.

V usage is TRBV6-1 and J usage is TRBJ1-5; D gene uncertain. There are 15 residues in the CDR3. Trimming took 2 bases from V and 4 from J, leaving 12 bases between them. Germline CDR1 and CDR2: MNHNS and SASEGT. CDR3 nucleotides: TGTGCCAGCAGTGAATCCATCTTAGGGAATCAGCCCCAGCATTTT. Translation: CASSESILGNQPQHF.

This clone has only one observation. The chain couples TRBV6-5 to TRBJ2-7, with unresolved D. The V gene's germline CDR1 is MNHEY and CDR2 SVGAGI. V shed 2 bases and J shed 0 bases, with 8 bases lying between them. The length of the CDR3 is 14 residues. This CDR3 is CASSYGPGSYEQYF. In nucleotides, the CDR3 is TGTGCCAGCAGTTACGGGCCAGGCTCCTACGAGCAGTACTTC.

The V call is TRBV18, the J call TRBJ2-5; no clear D. V lost 5 bases and J 1 base, leaving 8 bases between the germline ends. The CDR3 spans 13 residues. In germline, CDR1 is KGHSH, CDR2 LQKENI. CDR3 in amino acids: CASSTTLQETQYF. The CDR3 coding sequence is TGTGCCAGCTCAACTACACTCCAAGAGACCCAGTACTTC.

The rearrangement uses TRBV12-5 and TRBJ1-3, with D unresolved. The CDR3 spans 15 residues. V was trimmed by 6 bases and J by 1 base, leaving 13 bases between them. Germline values: CDR1 LGHNT, CDR2 FRNRAP. For the CDR3, the DNA is TGTGCTAGTGGCTCGGACCTCCTTTCTGGAAACACCATATATTTT. Residues: CASGSDLLSGNTIYF. Full variable domain (missing parts from reference TRBV12-5 and TRBJ1-3): DARVTQTPRHKVTEMGQEVTMRCQPILGHNTVFWYRQTMMQGLELLAYFRNRAPLDDSGMPKDRFSAEMPDATLATLKIQPSEPRDSAVYFCASGSDLLSGNTIYFGEGSWLTVV.